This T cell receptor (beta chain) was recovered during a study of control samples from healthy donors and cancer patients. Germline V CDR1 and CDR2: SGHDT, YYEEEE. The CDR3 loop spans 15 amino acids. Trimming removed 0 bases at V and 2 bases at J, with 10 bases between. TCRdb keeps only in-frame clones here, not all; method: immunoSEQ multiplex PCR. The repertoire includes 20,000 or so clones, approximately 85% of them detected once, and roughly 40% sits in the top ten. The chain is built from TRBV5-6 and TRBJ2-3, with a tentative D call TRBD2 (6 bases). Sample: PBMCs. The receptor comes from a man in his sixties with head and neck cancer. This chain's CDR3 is CASSLGGTFTDTQYF. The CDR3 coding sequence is TGTGCCAGCAGCTTGGGCGGGACCTTCACAGATACGCAGTATTTT.